This T cell receptor beta chain comes out of a study of beta chain features in type 1 diabetes (dated by TCRdb to the late 2010s). At the level of the whole study: Mean age, gender distribution, total cell number and subset yield did not differ between patients and healthy donors. A total of 85 million to 140 million sorted cells were examined across all samples, and a strong correlation was observed between cell number per subset and RNA yield. In the study, recently diagnosed type 1 diabetes patients and matched healthy donors were compared on the TCRB repertoires of their sorted circulating CD4+ T cell subsets. Whereas all 30 or so donors provided naive and central memory subsets, regulatory and stem cell-like memory subsets were isolated from just 8 patients and about eight healthy donors. Results and caveats for the whole study, not just this receptor: Patients with type 1 diabetes made fewer insertions and deleted more nucleotides at VDJ recombination sites, implying thymic rearrangement abnormalities. Because cDNA was sequenced instead of genomic DNA, highly expressing activated cells could be over-represented, though the groups showed no difference in activation or CD3 levels. Naive, central memory and regulatory TCRB repertoires appeared more similar among patients than among healthy donors. PCR may preferentially amplify shorter templates, but because patient and control samples were amplified and corrected together, any resulting skew would affect both groups equally. HLA sub-analyses involved small numbers of individuals, so any influence of HLA type on TCRB rearrangement remained unresolved. Type 1 diabetes patients showed a moderate but significant shortening of TCRB CDR3 length in all four CD4+ subsets.

The junction shows trimming of 6 bases on V and 8 bases on J, and the gene matches do not reach 9 bases of it. The CDR3 contains 14 residues, cysteine and phenylalanine counted. Only the CDR3 part of the read is kept: 42 bases, read in frame from the first base. Taken from the germline V gene, the CDR1 and CDR2 loops are MDHEN and SYDVKM. Each donor gave one peripheral blood draw, roughly 110 mL on average, collected into heparinised tubes. Using a panel that included CD45RO, CCR7, CD25, CD127, CD95 and CD27, naive, central memory, regulatory and stem cell-like memory CD4+ T cells were sorted on a BD FACSAria II. A purity above 98% was achieved for all sorted populations. Right away, PBMCs were isolated by Lymphoprep density gradient centrifugation and were stained directly, with no culture step. Samples were stained and sorted in pairs, with one healthy donor and one patient per experiment, so that batch effects were minimized.

Concerning this clone: Its antigen remains undetermined. Base qualities were left out, and no much larger clone turns up one base away.

The High Capacity cDNA Reverse Transcription Kit was used to reverse transcribe all of the isolated RNA, meaning that expressed TCRB transcripts were what got sequenced. Deep immunoSEQ sequencing was performed on naive, central memory and regulatory T cell samples, with an average of roughly 3.5 million total reads per sample. Sorted cells were lysed in RLT buffer, and RNA was extracted using DNase-treated RNeasy Micro or Mini kits according to cell number. To prevent cross-contamination, each cell subset was processed individually, whereas patient and healthy donor samples were processed jointly. The immunoSEQ multiplex PCR was used to amplify TCRB sequences from cDNA, generating 87-bp fragments that spanned the CDR3 region. Amplicons were sequenced on the Illumina HiSeq platform. In the paper's pipeline: Synthetic template baselines were used to correct PCR bias computationally, reads within Hamming distance 2 were collapsed together, and singletons that could not be merged were discarded. Reads were aligned to IMGT to assign V, D and J genes, CDR3 length, and insertions or deletions at six rearrangement sites. Within each subset, clonotype counts were normalized to sorted cell number, after which true diversity and Gini coefficients were computed with the tcR R package. The overlap coefficient, calculated on TCRB nucleotide sequences, was used to quantify repertoire sharing. Out-of-frame TCRB sequences from naive cells were analyzed as a proxy for the pre-selection repertoire. TCRdb took this table from immuneACCESS and kept in-frame rearrangements with V and J called. Such tables lack part of the clones; where checked against another copy, unresolved V genes explain under half of the gap, and the rest is unexplained. V and J calls plus clone size are reproduced from that table; the DNA served to infer D and trimming. Within this sample are about 280,000 clones, with about 15% of them counted one time only. Less than 0.02% of the sample rests with the top ten.

The receptor's source is a young man with type 1 diabetes. The chain was built from TRBV28 and TRBJ1-2; 10 junctional bases match TRBD1. Input material: naive CD4+ T cells from blood. This sample's cell subset or site label indicates: true naive CD4+ T cells. CDR3 protein: CASRDRGIPQGYTF. The bases are TGTGCCAGCAGGGACAGGGGGATACCTCAGGGCTACACCTTC.